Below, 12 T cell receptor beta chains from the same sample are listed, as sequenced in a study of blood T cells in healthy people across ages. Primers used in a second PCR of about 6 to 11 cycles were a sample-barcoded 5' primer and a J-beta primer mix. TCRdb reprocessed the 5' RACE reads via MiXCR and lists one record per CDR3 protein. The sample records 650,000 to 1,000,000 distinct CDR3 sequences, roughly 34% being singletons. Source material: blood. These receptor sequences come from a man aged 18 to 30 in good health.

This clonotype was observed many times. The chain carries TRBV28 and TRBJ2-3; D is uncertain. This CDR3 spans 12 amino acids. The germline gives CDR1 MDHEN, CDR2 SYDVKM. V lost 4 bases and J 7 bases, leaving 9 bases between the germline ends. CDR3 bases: TGTGCCAGCAGTTCCGACGGCAATACGCAGTATTTT. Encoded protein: CASSSDGNTQYF.

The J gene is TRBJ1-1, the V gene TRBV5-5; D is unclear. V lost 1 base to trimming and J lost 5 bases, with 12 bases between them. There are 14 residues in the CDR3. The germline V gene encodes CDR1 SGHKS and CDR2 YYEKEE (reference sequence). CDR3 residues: CASSLPLGWTEAFF. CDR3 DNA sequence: TGTGCCAGCAGCTTGCCCCTAGGATGGACTGAAGCTTTCTTT.

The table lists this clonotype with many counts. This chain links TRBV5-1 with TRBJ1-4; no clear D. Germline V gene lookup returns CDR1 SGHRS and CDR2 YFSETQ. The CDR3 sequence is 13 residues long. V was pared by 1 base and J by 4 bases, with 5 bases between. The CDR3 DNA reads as TGCGCCAGCAGCTTGCCTGATAATGAAAAACTGTTTTTT. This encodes CASSLPDNEKLFF.

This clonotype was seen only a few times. CDR3 sequence reads: CASHGYNSPLHF. The CDR3 DNA reads as TGTGCCAGCCATGGGTATAATTCACCCCTCCACTTT. The genes are TRBV12-3 or TRBV12-4 and TRBJ1-6, with D uncertain. Deletions cut 8 bases from V and 4 bases from J, with 6 bases between. The CDR3 covers 12 residues.

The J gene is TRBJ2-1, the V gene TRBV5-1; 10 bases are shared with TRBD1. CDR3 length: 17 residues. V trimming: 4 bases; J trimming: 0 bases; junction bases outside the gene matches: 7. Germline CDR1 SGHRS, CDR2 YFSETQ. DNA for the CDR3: TGCGCCAGCAGCCCCCCGGGACAGGGGCGCTCCTACAATGAGCAGTTCTTC. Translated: CASSPPGQGRSYNEQFF.

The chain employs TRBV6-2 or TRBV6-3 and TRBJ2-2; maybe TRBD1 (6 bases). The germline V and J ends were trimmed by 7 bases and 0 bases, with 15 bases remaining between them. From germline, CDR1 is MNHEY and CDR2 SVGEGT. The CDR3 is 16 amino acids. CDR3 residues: CASTFNRVPNTGELFF. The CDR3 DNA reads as TGTGCCAGCACCTTTAACAGGGTCCCGAACACCGGGGAGCTGTTTTTT.

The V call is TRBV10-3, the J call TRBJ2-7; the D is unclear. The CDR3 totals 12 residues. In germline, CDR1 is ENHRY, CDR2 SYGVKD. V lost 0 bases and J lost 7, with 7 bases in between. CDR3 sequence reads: CAISESWGEQYF. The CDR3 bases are TGTGCCATCAGTGAGTCTTGGGGAGAGCAGTACTTC.

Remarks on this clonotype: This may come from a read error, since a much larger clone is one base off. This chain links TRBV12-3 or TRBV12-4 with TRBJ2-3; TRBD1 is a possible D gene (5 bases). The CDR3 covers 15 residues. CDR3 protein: CASSFGESNTGTQYF. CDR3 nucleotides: TGTGCCAGCAGTTTTGGGGAAAGCAACACAGGTACGCAGTATTTT.

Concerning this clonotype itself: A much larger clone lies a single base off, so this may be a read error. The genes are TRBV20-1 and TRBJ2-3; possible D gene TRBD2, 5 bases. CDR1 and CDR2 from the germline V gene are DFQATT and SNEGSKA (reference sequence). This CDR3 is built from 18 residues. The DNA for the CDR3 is TGCAGTACTAGAGATAAGACGGAACAAGGGTACAGCACAGATACGCAGTATTTT. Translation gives CSTRDKTEQGYSTDTQYF.

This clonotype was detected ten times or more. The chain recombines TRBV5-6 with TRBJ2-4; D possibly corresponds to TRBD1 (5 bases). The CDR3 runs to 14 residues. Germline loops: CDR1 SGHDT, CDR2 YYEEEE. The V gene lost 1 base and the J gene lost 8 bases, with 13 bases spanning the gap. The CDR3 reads CASSLQDPRDIQYF. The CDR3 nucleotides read TGTGCCAGCAGCTTGCAGGACCCCAGGGACATTCAGTACTTC.

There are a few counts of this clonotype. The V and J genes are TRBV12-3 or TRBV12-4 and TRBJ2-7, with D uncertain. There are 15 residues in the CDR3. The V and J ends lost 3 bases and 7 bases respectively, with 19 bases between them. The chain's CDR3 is CASSFGSDGMNEQYF. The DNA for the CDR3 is TGTGCCAGCAGTTTCGGCAGCGATGGGATGAATGAGCAGTACTTC.

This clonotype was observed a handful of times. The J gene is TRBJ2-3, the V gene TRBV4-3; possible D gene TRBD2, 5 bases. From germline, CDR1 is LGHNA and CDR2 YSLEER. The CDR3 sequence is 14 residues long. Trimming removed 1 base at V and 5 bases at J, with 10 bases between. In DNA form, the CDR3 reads TGCGCCAGCAGCCAAGCGGGGATTGAAGATACGCAGTATTTT. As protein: CASSQAGIEDTQYF.